These 15 T cell receptor beta chains originate from one sample sequenced in a study of T cells in Graves' hyperthyroidism and ophthalmopathy. Amplification of TCR beta CDR3 regions used RNA as the template. In the first-round RT-PCR of the TCR CDR3, the HTBI primer set was used. MiXCR, run by TCRdb on the multiplex PCR reads, gives a single entry per CDR3 protein. The profile covers about 500,000 distinct CDR3 sequences, with around an eighth appearing a single time and 15% to 20% taken by the ten largest. Input material: blood. These receptors came from a woman under 30 with Graves' hyperthyroidism.

This sequence joins TRBV11-2 and TRBJ1-2; 8 bases are a match to TRBD1. Germline V gene sequence: CDR1 SGHAT, CDR2 FQNNGV. The V and J ends lost 0 bases and 5 bases, in that order; junction bases with no gene match: 5. CDR3 length: 15 residues. This chain's CDR3 is CASSLDRTGRYGYTF. DNA for the CDR3: TGTGCCAGCAGCTTAGATAGGACAGGGCGGTATGGCTACACCTTC.

This clonotype was seen at least ten times. The chain carries TRBV10-3 and TRBJ2-1; maybe TRBD1 (5 bases). Germline lookup yields CDR1 ENHRY and CDR2 SYGVKD. This CDR3 region has 15 residues. The germline V and J ends were trimmed by 0 bases and 9 bases, with 15 bases remaining between them. Here the CDR3 reads CAISESNPDTGEQFF. Written as DNA, the CDR3 is TGTGCCATCAGTGAGTCGAATCCGGACACGGGTGAGCAGTTCTTC.

This clonotype occurred a few times. The chain carries TRBV19 and TRBJ2-2; 7 nucleotides agree with TRBD2. The CDR3 covers 16 residues. Germline V lookup: CDR1 LNHDA, CDR2 SQIVND (reference sequence). Germline trimming cut 3 bases from V and 4 bases from J; bases unmatched to any gene: 8. The CDR3 is CASSMVGAGITGELFF. The CDR3 region has the DNA TGTGCCAGTAGTATGGTAGGAGCGGGGATCACCGGGGAGCTGTTTTTT.

This clonotype was observed many times. The rearrangement joins TRBV24-1 to TRBJ2-1, with 12 bases lining up with TRBD1. The CDR3 extends over 16 amino acids. The germline V gene encodes CDR1 KGHDR and CDR2 SFDVKD. V shed 2 bases and J 7 bases; nucleotides not matched to a gene: 5. The CDR3 region is CATSDSGTGGWNEQFF. The CDR3 nucleotides are TGTGCCACCAGTGATTCCGGGACAGGGGGCTGGAATGAGCAGTTCTTC.

Only a few counts were recorded for this clonotype. V and J are TRBV16 and TRBJ2-6, with D possibly being TRBD2 (5 bases). There are 18 residues in the CDR3. The germline CDR1 and CDR2 sequences are KGHSY and FQNENV. Trimming left V 0 bases short and J 4 bases short, with 16 bases between. The CDR3 sequence: CASSQSPAGGYGANVLTF. CDR3 bases: TGTGCCAGCAGCCAATCCCCGGCAGGAGGCTACGGGGCCAACGTCCTGACTTTC.

This clonotype appeared a single time. Since a much larger clone is just one base distant, this may be a read error. This rearrangement joins TRBV9 to TRBJ1-2, with a weak D call TRBD1 (5 bases). Germline V gives CDR1 SGDLS, CDR2 YYNGEE. Trimming pared 7 bases from V and 12 bases from J, leaving 22 bases between. The CDR3 totals 13 residues. CDR3 coding DNA: TGTGCCAGCGGTAGTGGTTCCACGAGGGGCCACACCTTC. Amino acid sequence: CASGSGSTRGHTF.

This clonotype occurred many times. The rearrangement links TRBV6-1 to TRBJ1-4; TRBD1 matches 7 bases. After removal of 0 bases from V and 3 bases from J, the junction contained 4 bases not matched to a gene. Germline values: CDR1 MNHNS, CDR2 SASEGT. There are 16 residues in the CDR3. This CDR3 reads CASSEAGQVPNEKLFF. DNA of the CDR3: TGTGCCAGCAGTGAAGCTGGACAGGTTCCTAATGAAAAACTGTTTTTT.

This clonotype turned up a few times. This chain connects TRBV5-1 to TRBJ1-4, with D possibly matching TRBD1 (6 bases). The ends were cut back, 4 bases at V and 6 bases at J, with 16 bases in the middle. This CDR3 has 15 residues. Germline lookup yields CDR1 SGHRS and CDR2 YFSETQ. The chain's CDR3 is CASSPQGSRDEKLFF. The CDR3 DNA sequence: TGCGCCAGCAGCCCCCAGGGGAGCCGGGATGAAAAACTGTTTTTT.

This clonotype showed up just a few times. The CDR3 reads CASSVADGPYEQYF. CDR3 in DNA: TGTGCCAGCAGCGTAGCGGACGGGCCCTACGAGCAGTACTTC. This chain uses TRBV9 with TRBJ2-7; no clear D gene. This CDR3 has 14 residues. Germline V gives CDR1 SGDLS, CDR2 YYNGEE. The V and J ends lost 0 bases and 2 bases respectively, with 9 bases between them.

This clonotype was observed at least ten times. The genes are TRBV12-3 or TRBV12-4 and TRBJ1-5, with D possibly TRBD1 on 5 matching bases. The length of the CDR3 is 16 residues. Trimming left V 2 bases short and J 3 bases short, with 14 bases between. CDR3: CASSLIGRAHNQPQHF. The CDR3 region has the DNA TGTGCCAGCAGTTTAATCGGCAGGGCTCACAATCAGCCCCAGCATTTT.

The sample holds many counts of this clonotype. This chain connects TRBV2 to TRBJ2-2; D uncertain. V dropped 8 bases and J dropped 0 bases, with 10 bases sitting between them. Looked up from germline, CDR1 is SNHLY and CDR2 is FYNNEI. This CDR3 is built from 14 residues. The CDR3 loop is CASEQRTNTGELFF. The CDR3 DNA sequence: TGTGCCAGCGAGCAGCGAACGAACACCGGGGAGCTGTTTTTT.

This clonotype came up many times. The genes are TRBV7-9 and TRBJ2-7, with 10 bases matching TRBD2. The CDR3 contains 15 residues. CDR1 is SEHNR, CDR2 FQNEAQ, per germline (reference sequence). J gave up 3 bases and V 3 bases, and 5 bases lay outside the gene matches. CDR3 in amino acids: CASSFHGLADYEQYV. Here the CDR3 DNA reads TGTGCCAGCAGCTTCCACGGACTAGCGGACTACGAGCAGTACGTC.

This clonotype appeared many times. The CDR3 loop is CASSQREGSEAFF. The CDR3 coding sequence is TGTGCCAGCAGCCAAAGAGAGGGGTCTGAAGCTTTCTTT. The chain links TRBV3-1 to TRBJ1-1; a weak D match, TRBD1 (5 bases). The V gene's germline CDR1 is LGHDT and CDR2 YNNKEL (reference sequence). The CDR3 is 13 residues long. V shed 2 bases and J shed 6 bases, with 10 bases lying between them. Using reference TRBV3-1 and TRBJ1-1 for the parts outside the CDR3, the full variable domain is DTAVSQTPKYLVTQMGNDKSIKCEQNLGHDTMYWYKQDSKKFLKIMFSYNNKELIINETVPNRFSPKSPDKAHLNLHINSLELGDSAVYFCASSQREGSEAFFGQGTRLTVV.

The sample holds one count of this clonotype. A read error may be the cause here, since a much bigger clone is one base away. The genes are TRBV20-1 and TRBJ2-1, with 7 bases aligning to TRBD2. Germline-derived CDR1 and CDR2 are DFQATT and SNEGSKA (reference sequence). The CDR3 runs to 15 residues. The chain's CDR3 is CSARRGSRSYNEEFF. As DNA, the CDR3 is TGCAGTGCTAGACGCGGGAGCAGGTCCTACAATGAGGAGTTCTTC.

About this clonotype: Just one base apart from a much larger clone, this may be a read error. The CDR3 region is CASRLLRTDTQYF. CDR3 DNA: TGTGCCAGCAGGCTCCTTCGCACAGATACGCAGTATTTT. This chain links TRBV13 with TRBJ2-3; D gene ambiguous. Germline V gene data show CDR1 as PRHDT and CDR2 as FYEKMQ (reference sequence). The CDR3 sequence is 13 residues long. The V gene lost 6 bases and the J gene lost 1 base, with 8 bases spanning the gap.